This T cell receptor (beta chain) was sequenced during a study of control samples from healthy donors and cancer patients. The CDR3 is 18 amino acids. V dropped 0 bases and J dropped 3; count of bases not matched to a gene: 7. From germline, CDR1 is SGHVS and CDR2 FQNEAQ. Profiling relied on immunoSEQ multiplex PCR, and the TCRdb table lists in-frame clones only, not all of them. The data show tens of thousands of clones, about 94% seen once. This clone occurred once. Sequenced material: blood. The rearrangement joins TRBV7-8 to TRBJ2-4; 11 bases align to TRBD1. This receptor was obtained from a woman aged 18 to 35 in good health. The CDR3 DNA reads TGTGCCAGCAGCTTAGCGTTCGGGACAGGGGGAAACAAAAACATTCAGTACTTC. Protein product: CASSLAFGTGGNKNIQYF.